The source of this T cell receptor beta chain is a study of identifying expanded T cells in peripheral blood. V dropped 0 bases and J dropped 1; count of bases not matched to a gene: 9. This CDR3 has 18 residues. Germline V gene lookup returns CDR1 SGHRS and CDR2 YFSETQ. Sequencing was performed with immunoSEQ multiplex PCR; in TCRdb, only in-frame clones are kept and a portion is missing. The data contain over 90,000 clones, 70% to 90% of them singletons. The origin of this receptor is a person between 18 and 69 years old in good health. The V gene is TRBV5-1, the J gene TRBJ2-3, with 9 bases identical to TRBD2. Sequenced input: blood. The CDR3 DNA is TGCGCCAGCAGCTTGGTGGCGGGAGGGGGAGATGGCACAGATACGCAGTATTTT. It codes for CASSLVAGGGDGTDTQYF.